This T cell receptor beta chain came from a study of somatic mutations in cytotoxic T cells in rheumatoid arthritis. Study information: Certain V beta antibody-stained T-cell populations, V beta1+ cells sequenced for TCRB among them, were flow-sorted to nearly 100% purity.

The method was immunoSEQ multiplex PCR; TCRdb's version includes in-frame clones alone and lacks a portion of them. The sample shows more than 35,000 clones, under 85% of them seen only once. The germline V gene has CDR1 SGHAT and CDR2 FQNNGV. This CDR3 contains 13 residues. V shed 3 bases and J shed 7 bases, with 13 bases lying between them. Notes on the study in general: CD8+ clonality rose with age in rheumatoid arthritis patients, not healthy controls. Some patients, 8 of 65, had a largest CD8+ clone that exceeded 20% of CD8+ cells. The antigen targets of the expanded CD8+ clones were unknown.

With regard to this clone: Its antigen is not known.

This receptor was taken from a man aged 40-49 years in good health. The V gene is TRBV11-2, the J gene TRBJ2-7; D perhaps matches TRBD1 (6 bases). The sample was CD8+ T cells sorted from blood. In DNA form, the CDR3 reads TGTGCCAGCAGCTTGGGGGCGCTTCCGGAGCAGTACTTC. Translated: CASSLGALPEQYF.